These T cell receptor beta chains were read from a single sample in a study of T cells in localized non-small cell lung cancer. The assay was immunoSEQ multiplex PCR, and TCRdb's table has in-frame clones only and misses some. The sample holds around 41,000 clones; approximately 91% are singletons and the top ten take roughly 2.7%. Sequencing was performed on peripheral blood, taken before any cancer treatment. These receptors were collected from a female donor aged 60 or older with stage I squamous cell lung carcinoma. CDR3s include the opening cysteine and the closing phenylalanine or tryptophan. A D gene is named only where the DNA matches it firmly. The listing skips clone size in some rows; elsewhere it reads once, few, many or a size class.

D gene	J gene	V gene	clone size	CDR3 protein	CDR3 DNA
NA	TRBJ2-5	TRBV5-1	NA	CASSLAHQETQYF	TGCGCCAGCAGCTTGGCCCATCAAGAGACCCAGTACTTC
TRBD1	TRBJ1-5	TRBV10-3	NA	CAIRGAGTGVGSNQPQHF	TGTGCCATCAGGGGGGCCGGGACAGGGGTCGGGAGCAATCAGCCCCAGCATTTT
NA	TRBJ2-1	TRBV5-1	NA	CASSVIQGPGHGEQFF	TGCGCCAGCAGCGTGATACAGGGCCCCGGCCACGGTGAGCAGTTCTTC
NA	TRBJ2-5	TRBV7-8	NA	CASSGSGTLQETQYF	TGTGCCAGCAGCGGAAGTGGGACTCTTCAAGAGACCCAGTACTTC
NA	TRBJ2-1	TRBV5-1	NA	CASSPQGRREQFF	TGCGCCAGCAGCCCCCAGGGCCGGAGGGAGCAGTTCTTC
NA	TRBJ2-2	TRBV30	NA	CAWSVRQDTGELFF	TGTGCCTGGAGTGTTCGGCAGGACACCGGGGAGCTGTTTTTT
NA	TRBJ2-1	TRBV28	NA	CASKILGNEQFF	TGTGCCAGCAAAATACTAGGCAATGAGCAGTTCTTC
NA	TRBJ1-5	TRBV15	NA	CATSLRGNQPQHF	TGTGCCACCAGTCTAAGGGGCAATCAGCCCCAGCATTTT
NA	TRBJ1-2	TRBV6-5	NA	CASLGPDSLYGYTF	TGTGCCAGCTTGGGCCCGGACAGCCTCTATGGCTACACCTTC
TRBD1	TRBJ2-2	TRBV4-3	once	CASSQEGGRELFF	TGCGCCAGCAGCCAAGAAGGGGGCAGGGAGCTGTTTTTT
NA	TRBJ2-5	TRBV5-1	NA	CASSEDGRSETQYF	TGCGCCAGCAGCGAGGACGGCAGATCAGAGACCCAGTACTTC
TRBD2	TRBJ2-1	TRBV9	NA	CASSPRTSVGGEQFF	TGTGCCAGCAGCCCCCGGACTAGTGTTGGGGGTGAGCAGTTCTTC
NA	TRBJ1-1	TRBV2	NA	CASGPMGGRAFF	TGTGCCAGCGGTCCCATGGGGGGTAGAGCTTTCTTT
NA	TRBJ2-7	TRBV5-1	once	CASSAGDYEQYF	TGCGCCAGCAGCGCTGGTGACTACGAGCAGTACTTC
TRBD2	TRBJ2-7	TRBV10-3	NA	CAISGVTSGAGSYEQYF	TGTGCCATCAGTGGGGTAACTAGCGGGGCGGGCTCCTACGAGCAGTACTTC
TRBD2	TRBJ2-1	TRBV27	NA	CASSFGLADNEQFF	TGTGCCAGCAGTTTTGGGCTAGCGGACAATGAGCAGTTCTTC
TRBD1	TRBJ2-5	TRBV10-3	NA	CAIGTGQETQYF	TGTGCCATCGGGACAGGACAAGAGACCCAGTACTTC
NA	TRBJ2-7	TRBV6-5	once	CASSPSRGYEQYF	TGTGCCAGCAGCCCATCGAGGGGCTACGAGCAGTACTTC
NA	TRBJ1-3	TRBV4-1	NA	CASSHQQGVAGNTIYF	TGCGCCAGCAGCCACCAACAGGGAGTGGCTGGAAACACCATATATTTT
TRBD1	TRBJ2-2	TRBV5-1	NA	CASSSRTGEGGELFF	TGCGCCAGCAGCTCAAGGACAGGGGAAGGCGGGGAGCTGTTTTTT
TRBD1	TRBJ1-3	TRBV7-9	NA	CASSRDRVIGNTIYF	TGTGCCAGCAGCCGGGACAGGGTGATTGGAAACACCATATATTTT
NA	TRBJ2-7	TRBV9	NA	CASSITGTTYEQYF	TGTGCCAGCAGCATAACGGGAACCACCTACGAGCAGTACTTC
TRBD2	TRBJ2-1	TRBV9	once	CASADSGTYNEQFF	TGTGCCAGCGCGGATAGCGGGACCTACAATGAGCAGTTCTTC
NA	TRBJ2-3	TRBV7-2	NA	CASSLTSAGTTQYF	TGTGCCAGCAGCCTAACCTCGGCGGGTACCACGCAGTATTTT
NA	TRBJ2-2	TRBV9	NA	CASSFGTVNTGELFF	TGTGCCAGCAGCTTCGGGACTGTGAACACCGGGGAGCTGTTTTTT
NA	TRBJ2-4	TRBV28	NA	CASSPDWGGKNIQYF	TGTGCCAGCAGCCCTGATTGGGGAGGCAAAAACATTCAGTACTTC
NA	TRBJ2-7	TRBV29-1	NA	CSVVVGQSYEQYF	TGCAGCGTTGTTGTGGGGCAGTCCTACGAGCAGTACTTC
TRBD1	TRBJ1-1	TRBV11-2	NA	CASSLVTGANTEAFF	TGTGCCAGCAGCTTAGTGACAGGGGCGAACACTGAAGCTTTCTTT
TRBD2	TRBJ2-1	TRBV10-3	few	CAISIRTSGSGNEQFF	TGTGCCATCAGCATTAGGACTAGCGGGAGTGGGAATGAGCAGTTCTTC
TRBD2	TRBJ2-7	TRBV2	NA	CASSEGLEAGVYEQYF	TGTGCCAGCAGTGAAGGTTTAGAAGCGGGAGTCTACGAGCAGTACTTC
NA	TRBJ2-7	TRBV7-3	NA	CASSPRLTGRSEQYF	TGTGCCAGCAGCCCCCGTTTAACAGGGCGCTCCGAGCAGTACTTC
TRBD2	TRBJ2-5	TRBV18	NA	CASSPGTSAYQETQYF	TGTGCCAGCTCACCAGGGACTAGCGCCTATCAAGAGACCCAGTACTTC
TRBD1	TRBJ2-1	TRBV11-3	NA	CASSLGEGQYNEQFF	TGTGCCAGCAGCTTAGGAGAGGGACAGTACAATGAGCAGTTCTTC
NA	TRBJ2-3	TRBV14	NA	CASSQPPQTGILRYTQYF	TGTGCCAGCAGCCAGCCCCCTCAGACAGGCATCCTTCGTTATACGCAGTATTTT
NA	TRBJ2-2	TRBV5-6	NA	CASSLAKGRSTGELFF	TGTGCCAGCAGCTTGGCCAAGGGCAGGTCAACCGGGGAGCTGTTTTTT
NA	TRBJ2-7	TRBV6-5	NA	CASSEGLATYEQYF	TGTGCCTCCTCGGAGGGCCTAGCGACTTACGAGCAGTACTTC
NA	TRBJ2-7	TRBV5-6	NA	CASTPFSDPSTYEQYF	TGTGCCAGCACCCCATTTAGCGACCCATCAACCTACGAGCAGTACTTC
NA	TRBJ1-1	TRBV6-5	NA	CASSYTAEAFF	TGTGCCAGCAGTTACACGGCTGAAGCTTTCTTT
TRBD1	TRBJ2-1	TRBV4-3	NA	CASSQVGGTGGNEQFF	TGCGCCAGCAGCCAAGTGGGTGGGACAGGCGGAAATGAGCAGTTCTTC
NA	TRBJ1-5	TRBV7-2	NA	CASSLARQQPQHF	TGTGCCAGCAGCTTAGCGAGGCAGCAGCCCCAGCATTTT
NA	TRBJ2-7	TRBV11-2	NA	CASSLVAGRSYEQYF	TGTGCCAGCAGCTTAGTCGCGGGGAGGTCCTACGAGCAGTACTTC
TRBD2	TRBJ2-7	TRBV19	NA	CASSLSGSPYEQYF	TGTGCCAGTAGTCTTAGCGGGAGCCCCTACGAGCAGTACTTC
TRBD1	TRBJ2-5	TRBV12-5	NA	CASGTGAGETQYF	TGTGCTAGTGGGACAGGGGCGGGAGAGACCCAGTACTTC
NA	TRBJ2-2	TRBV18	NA	CASSPRGQGTGELFF	TGTGCCAGCTCACCACGAGGCCAGGGTACCGGGGAGCTGTTTTTT
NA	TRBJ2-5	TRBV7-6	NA	CASSMYQETQYF	TGTGCCAGCAGCATGTACCAAGAGACCCAGTACTTC
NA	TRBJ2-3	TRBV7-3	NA	CASSLIGASRSDTQYF	TGTGCCAGCAGCTTAATCGGGGCATCACGATCAGATACGCAGTATTTT
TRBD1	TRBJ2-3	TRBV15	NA	CATSRVPGQVTDTQYF	TGTGCCACCAGCAGAGTTCCGGGACAGGTCACAGATACGCAGTATTTT
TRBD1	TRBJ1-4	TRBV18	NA	CASSSQTGANEKLFF	TGTGCCAGCTCATCCCAGACAGGGGCAAATGAAAAACTGTTTTTT
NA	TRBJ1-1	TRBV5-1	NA	CASSLFTENTEAFF	TGCGCCAGCAGCCTGTTCACAGAGAACACTGAAGCTTTCTTT
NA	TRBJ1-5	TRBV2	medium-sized	CASRRGGGYSNQPQHF	TGTGCCAGCAGGCGGGGGGGCGGTTATAGCAATCAGCCCCAGCATTTT
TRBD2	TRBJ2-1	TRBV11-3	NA	CASSRVSGSGTYNEQFF	TGTGCCAGCAGCCGAGTCAGCGGGAGTGGGACCTACAATGAGCAGTTCTTC
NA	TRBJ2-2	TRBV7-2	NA	CASSPAGVWNTGELFF	TGTGCCAGCAGTCCCGCTGGGGTGTGGAACACCGGGGAGCTGTTTTTT
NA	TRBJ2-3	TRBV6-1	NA	CASSGGYETDTQYF	TGTGCCAGCAGTGGGGGTTATGAGACAGATACGCAGTATTTT
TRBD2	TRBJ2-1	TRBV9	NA	CASSGRSGRFNEQFF	TGTGCCAGCAGCGGAAGAAGCGGGAGATTCAATGAGCAGTTCTTC
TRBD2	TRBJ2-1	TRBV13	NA	CASSSIAGAGYNEQFF	TGTGCCAGCAGCTCTATAGCGGGAGCGGGCTACAATGAGCAGTTCTTC
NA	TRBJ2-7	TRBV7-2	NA	CASSHPGYEQYF	TGTGCCAGCAGCCACCCCGGGTACGAGCAGTACTTC
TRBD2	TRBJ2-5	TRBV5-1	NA	CASSLGGLNKTQYF	TGCGCCAGCAGCTTGGGGGGACTAAATAAGACCCAGTACTTC
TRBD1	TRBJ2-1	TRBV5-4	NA	CASSEVRGPQGNEQFF	TGTGCCAGCAGCGAAGTCAGGGGGCCTCAGGGGAATGAGCAGTTCTTC
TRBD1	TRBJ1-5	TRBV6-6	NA	CASSYSQDRDQPQHF	TGTGCCAGCAGTTACTCCCAAGACAGGGATCAGCCCCAGCATTTT